Listed below are T cell receptor beta chains from one sample, sequenced in a study of regulatory T cells in long-lasting Graves disease. TCRdb independently ran MiXCR on the multiplex PCR reads; one entry per CDR3 protein. There are over 500,000 distinct CDR3 sequences in the sample; roughly 15% occur only once, and around a sixth lies in the top ten. These data also formed part of another study, on T cells in Graves' hyperthyroidism and ophthalmopathy.

The sequencing here drew on peripheral blood mononuclear cells (PBMCs), taken at new diagnosis, from a patient treated with antithyroid drugs. These receptors originate from a woman aged 25-40 years with Graves disease. The CDR3 runs from the conserved cysteine through the conserved F or W. Fields, in order: D gene, clone size, V gene, J gene, CDR3 protein, CDR3 DNA. A D gene is named only where the DNA matches it firmly. Clone size is shown for a subset of rows, as once, few, many or a class of expanded clone.

D: NA; size: many; V: TRBV20-1; J: TRBJ2-1; CDR3: CSSYLQQGVGNEQFF; DNA: TGCAGTTCCTATTTGCAACAGGGTGTTGGAAATGAGCAGTTCTTC
D: NA; size: NA; V: TRBV6-1; J: TRBJ2-7; CDR3: CASGKRGEQYF; DNA: TGTGCCAGCGGGAAACGGGGCGAGCAGTACTTC
D: TRBD2; size: few; V: TRBV11-2; J: TRBJ2-2; CDR3: CASSLDGLAGVSGELFF; DNA: TGTGCCAGCAGCTTGGACGGACTAGCGGGAGTATCCGGGGAGCTGTTTTTT
D: NA; size: many; V: TRBV3-1; J: TRBJ1-1; CDR3: CASSQGEKAFF; DNA: TGTGCCAGCAGCCAGGGCGAAAAAGCTTTCTTT
D: NA; size: many; V: TRBV7-3; J: TRBJ1-1; CDR3: CASSLDRFTEAFF; DNA: TGTGCCAGCAGCTTAGATCGATTCACTGAAGCTTTCTTT
D: TRBD2; size: many; V: TRBV5-1; J: TRBJ2-3; CDR3: CASSLGGFTDTQYF; DNA: TGCGCCAGCAGCCTGGGAGGGTTCACAGATACGCAGTATTTT
D: NA; size: few; V: TRBV5-1; J: TRBJ1-2; CDR3: CASSSGDLSPHGYTF; DNA: TGCGCCAGCAGCTCAGGGGACCTATCACCCCATGGCTACACCTTC
D: NA; size: NA; V: TRBV20-1; J: TRBJ1-5; CDR3: CSATDTFLGSNQPQHF; DNA: TGCAGTGCTACAGACACGTTTCTGGGCAGCAATCAGCCCCAGCATTTT
D: TRBD1; size: many; V: TRBV6-5; J: TRBJ1-2; CDR3: CASSYEGQGYYGYTF; DNA: TGTGCCAGCAGTTACGAGGGACAGGGATACTATGGCTACACCTTC
D: NA; size: many; V: TRBV28; J: TRBJ1-2; CDR3: CASRIGTERHGYTF; DNA: TGTGCCAGCAGAATCGGGACGGAGCGGCATGGCTACACCTTC
D: TRBD1; size: NA; V: TRBV11-1; J: TRBJ2-5; CDR3: CASSLGQGRETQYF; DNA: TGTGCCAGCAGCTTGGGACAGGGGCGAGAGACCCAGTACTTC
D: NA; size: NA; V: TRBV9; J: TRBJ2-3; CDR3: CASSVVAGRADTQYF; DNA: TGTGCCAGCAGCGTAGTGGCGGGAAGGGCAGATACGCAGTATTTT
D: TRBD2; size: few; V: TRBV5-5; J: TRBJ2-5; CDR3: CASSLVGGGSSQETQYF; DNA: TGTGCCAGCAGCTTGGTAGGTGGCGGGAGCTCCCAAGAGACCCAGTACTTC
D: TRBD1; size: NA; V: TRBV5-6; J: TRBJ1-1; CDR3: CASSFSGGLGTEAFF; DNA: TGTGCCAGCAGCTTTTCAGGGGGATTGGGGACTGAAGCTTTCTTT
D: TRBD1; size: NA; V: TRBV5-5; J: TRBJ2-3; CDR3: CASSFSRGSGDTQYF; DNA: TGTGCCAGCAGCTTCTCCAGGGGGAGCGGAGATACGCAGTATTTT
D: NA; size: NA; V: TRBV2; J: TRBJ1-5; CDR3: CASSAGRNQPQHF; DNA: TGTGCCAGCAGTGCGGGCCGCAATCAGCCCCAGCATTTT
D: TRBD2; size: few; V: TRBV30; J: TRBJ2-1; CDR3: CAWSSRGGNEQFF; DNA: TGTGCCTGGAGTAGTCGGGGGGGCAATGAGCAGTTCTTC
D: NA; size: NA; V: TRBV20-1; J: TRBJ1-1; CDR3: CSAPNFGGNTEAFF; DNA: TGCAGTGCCCCTAACTTTGGGGGGAACACTGAAGCTTTCTTT
D: NA; size: NA; V: TRBV3-1; J: TRBJ1-6; CDR3: CASSRSEFRRNSPLHF; DNA: TGTGCCAGCAGCCGCTCAGAGTTCCGACGAAATTCACCCCTCCACTTT
D: NA; size: many; V: TRBV7-9; J: TRBJ1-5; CDR3: CASSTAAAKQPQHF; DNA: TGTGCCAGCAGCACCGCGGCAGCGAAGCAGCCCCAGCATTTT
D: NA; size: many; V: TRBV20-1; J: TRBJ2-7; CDR3: CSALRSGSTYEQYF; DNA: TGCAGTGCGCTACGTAGCGGATCCACCTACGAGCAGTACTTC
D: NA; size: NA; V: TRBV9; J: TRBJ2-1; CDR3: CASSVDIVRGPEQFF; DNA: TGTGCCAGCAGCGTAGATATAGTGCGGGGCCCAGAACAGTTCTTC
D: TRBD1; size: NA; V: TRBV29-1; J: TRBJ1-5; CDR3: CSVGGGTGNQPQHF; DNA: TGCAGCGTTGGGGGGGGGACAGGGAATCAGCCCCAGCATTTT
D: NA; size: NA; V: TRBV19; J: TRBJ1-3; CDR3: CASNQDSSGNTIYF; DNA: TGTGCCAGTAACCAGGACAGCTCTGGAAACACCATATATTTT
D: TRBD1; size: few; V: TRBV9; J: TRBJ1-4; CDR3: CASSTTGGNEKLFF; DNA: TGTGCCAGCAGCACTACAGGGGGGAATGAAAAACTGTTTTTT
D: NA; size: few; V: TRBV5-4; J: TRBJ1-1; CDR3: CASFHVAGTAEAFF; DNA: TGTGCCAGCTTCCACGTGGCAGGCACGGCGGAAGCTTTCTTT
D: TRBD2; size: NA; V: TRBV7-9; J: TRBJ2-1; CDR3: CAAGTSGRAGNEQFF; DNA: TGTGCCGCCGGGACTAGCGGGAGGGCCGGGAATGAGCAGTTCTTC